This T cell receptor (beta chain) was captured in a study of blood T cell repertoires in COVID-19. About the study: Nucleic acid was either cDNA or gDNA, and it came from T cells, B-cell-depleted T cells, or PBMCs.

Authors' processing steps: The authors estimated nucleated cell counts from reference gene primer amplification. Assay: immunoSEQ multiplex PCR; the TCRdb copy retains only in-frame clones and omits some. The DNA gave D and trimming, while V, J and clone size come from that table. The sample contains 150,000 to 200,000 clones, 87% of which appear only once. V lost 4 bases and J 11 bases, leaving 15 bases between the germline ends. The CDR3 length is 13 residues. From germline, CDR1 is MNHEY and CDR2 SVGAGI. Source material: peripheral blood. The V and J genes are TRBV6-5 and TRBJ1-5, with unresolved D. The receptor's source is a man aged 35-49 years with active or convalescent COVID-19. This CDR3 is CASSSGLRQSQHF. In nucleotides, the CDR3 is TGTGCCAGCAGTTCCGGCCTGAGGCAGTCCCAGCATTTT.